Listed below are T cell receptor beta chains from one sample, sequenced in a study of blood T cells in healthy people across ages. TCRdb ran MiXCR on the 5' RACE reads and lists one entry per CDR3 protein. Among about 1,500,000 distinct CDR3 sequences listed, 28% were seen once. Sequencing was done on a sample of blood. The receptors come from a woman in her twenties or thirties in good health. The CDR3 runs from the conserved cysteine through the conserved F or W. D genes are given only for firm matches. Clone sizes are given selectively: once, few, many, or a class where the clone is expanded.

D	size	V	J	CDR3	DNA
.	.	TRBV7-3	TRBJ2-2	CASSFSNTGERFF	TGTGCCAGCAGCTTTTCGAACACCGGGGAGCGGTTTTTT
.	.	TRBV20-1	TRBJ2-1	CSASRAGLPNEQFF	TGCAGTGCTAGTAGAGCGGGCCTCCCAAATGAGCAGTTCTTC
.	many	TRBV5-1	TRBJ2-7	CASSLIGRTYEQYF	TGCGCCAGCAGCTTGATAGGGCGTACCTACGAGCAGTACTTC
.	.	TRBV7-9	TRBJ1-5	CASSLSQGLEQPQHF	TGTGCCAGCAGCTTGTCCCAGGGCCTGGAGCAGCCCCAGCATTTT
.	.	TRBV20-1	TRBJ2-7	CSASRLDEQYF	TGCAGTGCTAGCCGCTTGGACGAGCAGTACTTC
TRBD2	.	TRBV10-1	TRBJ2-1	CASSESGLAGNNEQFF	TGCGCCAGCAGTGAGTCGGGACTAGCGGGAAACAATGAGCAGTTCTTC
.	.	TRBV10-3	TRBJ2-5	CAISESNGAGMQETQYF	TGTGCCATCAGTGAGTCGAACGGCGCAGGAATGCAAGAGACCCAGTACTTC
TRBD1	.	TRBV29-1	TRBJ2-1	CSVLPPGQGIGEQFF	TGCAGCGTTCTCCCGCCGGGACAGGGTATTGGTGAGCAGTTCTTC
.	many	TRBV5-5	TRBJ2-5	CASSPYRGFDQETQYF	TGTGCCAGCAGCCCCTACCGGGGGTTCGACCAAGAGACCCAGTACTTC
.	many	TRBV6-5	TRBJ2-7	CASSPPGSTIYEQYF	TGTGCCAGCAGCCCGCCAGGCTCCACAATCTACGAGCAGTACTTC
.	few	TRBV20-1	TRBJ1-1	CSGGPQGNTEAFF	TGCAGTGGGGGCCCTCAGGGTAACACTGAAGCTTTCTTT
.	.	TRBV9	TRBJ2-5	CASSVDQGETQYF	TGTGCCAGCAGCGTAGACCAGGGGGAGACCCAGTACTTC
TRBD1	.	TRBV29-1	TRBJ2-5	CNARDRVPETQYF	TGCAACGCAAGGGACAGGGTGCCGGAGACCCAGTACTTC
.	.	TRBV20-1	TRBJ2-5	CSASREVGQETQYF	TGCAGTGCTAGTAGGGAGGTGGGCCAAGAGACCCAGTACTTC
TRBD2	.	TRBV6-1	TRBJ2-1	CASSAPGTSGYNEQFF	TGTGCCAGCAGTGCACCCGGGACTAGCGGATACAATGAGCAGTTCTTC
TRBD1	.	TRBV28	TRBJ2-7	CASSWGTVLRNEQYF	TGTGCCAGCAGTTGGGGGACAGTTTTGAGGAATGAGCAGTACTTC
.	.	TRBV21-1	TRBJ2-5	CASSGRARKTQYF	TGTGCCAGCAGCGGGAGGGCCAGAAAGACCCAGTACTTC
TRBD1	.	TRBV7-9	TRBJ1-1	CASSNGTANTEAFF	TGTGCCAGCAGCAACGGGACAGCGAACACTGAAGCTTTCTTT
.	few	TRBV7-9	TRBJ2-3	CASSLDRLPTDTQYF	TGTGCCAGCAGCTTAGACAGGCTCCCCACAGATACGCAGTATTTT
.	.	TRBV12-3/TRBV12-4	TRBJ1-2	CASSSRDTFLGGYTF	TGTGCCAGCAGTTCCCGGGACACTTTTTTAGGTGGCTACACCTTC
.	once	TRBV10-3	TRBJ2-3	CAISEGIPSTDTQYF	TGTGCCATCAGTGAGGGTATACCTAGCACAGATACGCAGTATTTT
TRBD1	few	TRBV5-1	TRBJ2-5	CASSLYTGGRETQYF	TGCGCCAGCAGCTTGTACACAGGGGGCCGAGAGACCCAGTACTTC
TRBD1	.	TRBV20-1	TRBJ1-6	CSARTGAARSPFHF	TGCAGTGCCAGAACAGGGGCCGCGAGGTCACCCTTCCACTTT
TRBD1	.	TRBV5-1	TRBJ1-5	CATKPVQGERSQPQHF	TGCGCCACCAAACCGGTACAGGGGGAGCGATCTCAGCCCCAGCATTTT
.	few	TRBV2	TRBJ2-2	CASSESEAANTGELFF	TGTGCCAGCAGTGAATCTGAAGCGGCGAACACCGGGGAGCTGTTTTTT
.	few	TRBV10-3	TRBJ2-7	CAIKSTGLSYEQYF	TGTGCCATCAAATCCACAGGGCTCTCCTACGAGCAGTACTTC
TRBD2	few	TRBV20-1	TRBJ2-7	CSARMGLAGKGHEQYF	TGCAGTGCTAGAATGGGACTAGCGGGGAAGGGGCACGAGCAGTACTTC
TRBD2	many	TRBV7-9	TRBJ2-7	CASSTVGTSGYEQYF	TGTGCCAGCAGCACTGTCGGGACTAGCGGTTACGAGCAGTACTTC
.	.	TRBV30	TRBJ1-1	CAWGLRRVNTEAFF	TGTGCCTGGGGACTCAGGAGAGTGAACACTGAAGCTTTCTTT
.	.	TRBV29-1	TRBJ1-5	CSVPKARLGGNQPQHF	TGCAGCGTTCCCAAGGCGAGGTTAGGGGGCAATCAGCCCCAGCATTTT
.	.	TRBV12-3/TRBV12-4	TRBJ2-1	CASSLLASGRFF	TGTGCCAGCAGTTTACTGGCTTCGGGTCGGTTCTTC
.	few	TRBV20-1	TRBJ2-3	CSARGPGDTQYF	TGCAGTGCTCGTGGACCGGGGGATACGCAGTATTTT
TRBD2	.	TRBV14	TRBJ2-1	CASSPRTRGRIHEQFF	TGTGCCAGCAGCCCCAGGACTAGAGGGCGTATCCATGAGCAGTTCTTC
.	many	TRBV6-6	TRBJ2-1	CASSFVSNEQFF	TGTGCCAGCAGTTTTGTTAGCAATGAGCAGTTCTTC
.	.	TRBV12-3/TRBV12-4	TRBJ2-1	CASRGDVGLEFYNEQFF	TGTGCCAGCAGAGGGGACGTGGGGCTAGAGTTCTACAATGAGCAGTTCTTC
TRBD2	.	TRBV6-6	TRBJ2-2	CASSKGLDGTGERFF	TGTGCCAGCAGTAAGGGACTAGATGGCACCGGGGAGCGGTTTTTT